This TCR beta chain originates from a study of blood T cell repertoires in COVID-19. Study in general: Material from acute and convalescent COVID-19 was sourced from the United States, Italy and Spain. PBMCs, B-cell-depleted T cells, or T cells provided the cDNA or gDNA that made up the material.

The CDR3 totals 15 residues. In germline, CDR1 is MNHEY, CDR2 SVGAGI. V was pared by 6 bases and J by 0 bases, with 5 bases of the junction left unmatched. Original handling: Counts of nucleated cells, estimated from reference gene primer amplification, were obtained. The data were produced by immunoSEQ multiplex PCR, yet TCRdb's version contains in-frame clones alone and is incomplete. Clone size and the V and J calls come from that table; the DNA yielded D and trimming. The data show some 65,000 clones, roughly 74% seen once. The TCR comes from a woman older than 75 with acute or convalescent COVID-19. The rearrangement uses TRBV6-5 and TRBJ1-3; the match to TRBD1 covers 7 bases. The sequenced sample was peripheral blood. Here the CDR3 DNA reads TGTGCCAGCAGCCCGACAGGGCTCTCTGGAAACACCATATATTTT. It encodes CASSPTGLSGNTIYF.